The clone carrying this T cell receptor beta chain was recorded only once. Its cognate antigen is unknown. The CDR3 length is 19 residues. Germline V gene sequence: CDR1 SGDLS, CDR2 YYNGEE. V shed 0 bases and J 9 bases; nucleotides not matched to a gene: 20. Time point indicated: new active TB diagnosis, blood taken before or within 7 days of starting treatment. Patients were newly diagnosed, HIV-seronegative, and aged 18 or older. Some clones are missing from TCRdb's copy, which holds only in-frame ones; the method was immunoSEQ multiplex PCR. This sample has tens of thousands of clones, with roughly 95% found just once. The sample originates from a study of T cells in tuberculosis. The overall study: Blood was taken before or within 7 days of anti-tuberculosis therapy. General study results and limits: Shorter CDR3-alpha in active tuberculosis partly drove smaller distances.

The TCR comes from an adult with tuberculosis. Sequenced here: PBMCs, sampled at tuberculosis diagnosis. The V call is TRBV9, the J call TRBJ2-1, with 8 nucleotides matching TRBD2. The CDR3 reads CASSVVPRTGGGKQGEQFF. The CDR3, as DNA: TGTGCCAGCAGCGTAGTCCCCCGGACGGGAGGGGGAAAACAGGGTGAGCAGTTCTTC.